This T cell receptor (beta chain) was sequenced in a study of PD-1 blockade in classical Hodgkin lymphoma. Time point here: cycle 4 day 1 (C4D1), after 5 to 7 weeks of nivolumab. In every patient, relapse followed autologous stem cell transplantation, while exposure to brentuximab vedotin differed. Produced via immunoSEQ multiplex PCR; TCRdb's table is partial and in-frame only. The table includes about 44,000 clones, 66% detected once. On this clone: Its antigen is undetermined.

Study-level points and caveats: Undefined causes, possibly disease activity or prior therapy, underlie the repertoire differences. Complete responders entered with baseline diversity on par with newly diagnosed patients, the results showed. There was a significant rise in CD4+ TCR diversity by C4D1, with no such rise for CD8+. According to reports, newly diagnosed patients had lower baseline TCR diversity than healthy donors, and relapsed/refractory patients had lower baseline TCR diversity still.

Germline V CDR1 and CDR2: MGHRA, YSYEKL. This CDR3 has 14 amino acids. V lost 1 base, J lost 5 bases, and 11 bases lay in between. The material sequenced was peripheral blood mononuclear cells (PBMCs), taken before the fourth cycle of nivolumab. The chain combines TRBV4-1 with TRBJ2-5, with D tentatively TRBD1 (6 bases). The clonotype was recovered from a human donor with classical Hodgkin lymphoma. The CDR3 region has the DNA TGCGCCAGCAGCCAAGTGGGCAGGGGTGAGACCCAGTACTTC. Protein product: CASSQVGRGETQYF.